The subject of this entry is one TCR beta chain. Its cognate antigen is unknown. This sample is part of a study of T cell responses to AZD1222 COVID-19 vaccine. This CDR3 contains 13 residues. The V gene lost 2 bases and the J gene lost 6 bases, with 7 bases spanning the gap. CDR1 is LGHNA, CDR2 YSLEER, per germline. The assay was immunoSEQ multiplex PCR, and TCRdb's table has in-frame clones only and misses some. The sample lists some 180,000 clones, around nine tenths occurring once. Broader study findings: With two AZD1222 doses given, Spike-specific TCR breadth and depth both rose. A mostly white British donor set with more females was recruited, and clonal diversity was possibly underestimated.

V and J are TRBV4-3 and TRBJ2-2; D not certain. This sample comprised peripheral blood, obtained 28 days after the second AZD1222 dose. This receptor was taken from an adult who received the AZD1222 COVID-19 vaccine. CDR3 loop: CASSQKKAGELFF. CDR3 DNA sequence: TGCGCCAGCAGCCAAAAGAAGGCCGGGGAGCTGTTTTTT.